These T cell receptor beta chains were read from a single sample in a study of blood T cell repertoires in COVID-19. TCRdb keeps only in-frame clones here, not all; method: immunoSEQ multiplex PCR. The table lists about 300,000 clones, 84% of them singletons. Sequenced input: peripheral blood. These receptors originate from a human donor with COVID-19, enrolled during active disease. The donor label of this sample is uncertain. CDR3s include the opening cysteine and the closing phenylalanine or tryptophan. The order of the fields is clone size, J gene, V gene, D gene, CDR3 DNA, CDR3 protein. D genes are given only for firm matches. Clone size is given for some rows only: seen once, a few or many times, or a class if the clone is expanded.

-	TRBJ1-6	TRBV6-2/TRBV6-3	TRBD1	TGTGCCAGCAGTTGGACAGGACCAAATTCACCCCTCCACTTT	CASSWTGPNSPLHF
once	TRBJ1-3	TRBV11-2	TRBD1	TGTGCCAGCAGCTTGCGGACAGGGTTTGGAAACACCATATATTTT	CASSLRTGFGNTIYF
-	TRBJ2-3	TRBV7-2	-	TGTGCCAGCAGCTTAGATCTCACTCGCACAGATACGCAGTATTTT	CASSLDLTRTDTQYF
many	TRBJ2-1	TRBV4-3	TRBD2	TGCGCCAGCAGCCAAGATTTAGCGACTAGCGGGAGATGGGATGAGCAGTTCTTC	CASSQDLATSGRWDEQFF
-	TRBJ1-2	TRBV28	-	TGTGCCAGCAGCTCACCGGACAGCCCCAACTATGGCTACACCTTC	CASSSPDSPNYGYTF
-	TRBJ2-7	TRBV4-1	-	TGCGCCAGCAGCCAAGATCGGAGGGACGAGCAGTACTTC	CASSQDRRDEQYF
-	TRBJ1-1	TRBV6-5	-	TGTGCCAGCACCTCGAGGCCGGACACTGAAGCTTTCTTT	CASTSRPDTEAFF
-	TRBJ2-2	TRBV5-1	-	TGCGCCAGCAGCTTGGTTGGGGCTCCGAACACCGGAGAGCTGTTTTTT	CASSLVGAPNTGELFF
-	TRBJ1-4	TRBV30	-	TGTGCCTGGAGTGCGAGACCGGGGGAAAAACTGTTTTTT	CAWSARPGEKLFF
-	TRBJ1-1	TRBV11-2	TRBD1	TGTGCCAGCAGCTTTGCGGGACAGGGGACATCAGCTTTCTTT	CASSFAGQGTSAFF
-	TRBJ2-1	TRBV30	-	TGTGCCTGGAGTGTATTCCTAGCCGGTGAGCAGTTCTTC	CAWSVFLAGEQFF
-	TRBJ1-5	TRBV5-4	TRBD1	TGTGCCAGCAGCAAGGGACAGGGCGAACAGCCCCAGCATTTT	CASSKGQGEQPQHF
-	TRBJ1-1	TRBV6-5	-	TGTGCCACGACTAGGGGCGGTAACACTGAAGCTTTCTTT	CATTRGGNTEAFF
-	TRBJ1-1	TRBV19	-	TGTGCCAGTAGTCCACCGGGACTCCTGAACACTGAAGCTTTCTTT	CASSPPGLLNTEAFF
-	TRBJ2-5	TRBV20-1	-	TGCAGTGCTAGTTTTTTTGGGTCACACGGGGAGACCCAGTACTTC	CSASFFGSHGETQYF
-	TRBJ1-4	TRBV9	-	TGTGCCAGCAGCGGGCAGGGTCAAACTAATGAAAAACTGTTTTTT	CASSGQGQTNEKLFF
few	TRBJ2-5	TRBV11-2	TRBD1	TGTGCCAGCAGCACTAGGGACAGCCGAGAGACCCAGTACTTC	CASSTRDSRETQYF
-	TRBJ1-1	TRBV6-6	-	TGTGCCAGCAGCCGAGGTAGACAGAGTTCTGAAGCTTTCTTT	CASSRGRQSSEAFF
-	TRBJ2-5	TRBV4-1	TRBD2	TGCGCCAGCAGCTTGGGGACTAGCGGGAGCTGGGAGACCCAGTACTTC	CASSLGTSGSWETQYF
-	TRBJ2-7	TRBV28	TRBD2	TGTGCCAGCAGTCCCTCTGAGGGAGCGGGGGACTACGAGCAGTACTTC	CASSPSEGAGDYEQYF
-	TRBJ1-1	TRBV6-1	-	TGTGCCAGCAGTGCCCTCTGGGGGGAGACAATCATGAACACTGAAGCTTTCTTT	CASSALWGETIMNTEAFF
-	TRBJ2-1	TRBV2	-	TGTGCCAGCAGGCGGGAATCCTACAATGAGCAGTTCTTC	CASRRESYNEQFF
-	TRBJ2-7	TRBV5-5	-	TGTGCCAGCAGCTTGATAAAGGGGCAGGGGCGCGAGCAGTACTTC	CASSLIKGQGREQYF
-	TRBJ2-3	TRBV10-3	-	TGTGCCATCAGTGACCCCTTAGCGATAGATACGCAGTATTTT	CAISDPLAIDTQYF
-	TRBJ2-5	TRBV7-6	-	TGTGCCAGCAGCTACCGGGACACACAAGAGACCCAGTACTTC	CASSYRDTQETQYF
-	TRBJ2-1	TRBV4-1	TRBD2	TGCGCCAGCACCCCGGGGACTAGCGACCCGAGCTCCTACAATGAGCAGTTCTTC	CASTPGTSDPSSYNEQFF
-	TRBJ2-1	TRBV19	TRBD2	TGTGCCAGTAGTTTGGCGGGAGGGCCTTACAATGAGCAGTTCTTC	CASSLAGGPYNEQFF
once	TRBJ2-2	TRBV10-2	TRBD2	TGCGCCAGCAGTGACCAGGGACTAGCGTACGGGGAGCTGTTTTTT	CASSDQGLAYGELFF
-	TRBJ1-5	TRBV27	TRBD1	TGTGCCAGCAGTTTATCGATTCGTGAGCCAGGGGGAAGTCAGCCCCAGCATTTT	CASSLSIREPGGSQPQHF
-	TRBJ1-1	TRBV5-1	-	TGCGCCAGCAGCTTGATGCTCCCGGGAGTTGAAGCTTTCTTT	CASSLMLPGVEAFF
-	TRBJ1-1	TRBV6-1	TRBD1	TGTGCCAGCAGTGCGTCCCGGGACAGGGGTGGCACTGAAGCTTTCTTT	CASSASRDRGGTEAFF
-	TRBJ2-7	TRBV28	TRBD1	TGTGCCAGCAGTTCTTCCGGGACAGGGGCCCCCTACGAGCAGTACTTC	CASSSSGTGAPYEQYF
-	TRBJ1-1	TRBV30	-	TGTGCCTGGAGTCCGGGGGGGAACACTGAAGCTTTCTTT	CAWSPGGNTEAFF
-	TRBJ2-5	TRBV5-1	-	TGCGCCAGCAGCTATATGGGGACTTTTAAAGAGACCCAGTACTTC	CASSYMGTFKETQYF
-	TRBJ1-1	TRBV27	-	TGTGCCAGCAGTTGGAACAGAGAGACTGAAGCTTTCTTT	CASSWNRETEAFF